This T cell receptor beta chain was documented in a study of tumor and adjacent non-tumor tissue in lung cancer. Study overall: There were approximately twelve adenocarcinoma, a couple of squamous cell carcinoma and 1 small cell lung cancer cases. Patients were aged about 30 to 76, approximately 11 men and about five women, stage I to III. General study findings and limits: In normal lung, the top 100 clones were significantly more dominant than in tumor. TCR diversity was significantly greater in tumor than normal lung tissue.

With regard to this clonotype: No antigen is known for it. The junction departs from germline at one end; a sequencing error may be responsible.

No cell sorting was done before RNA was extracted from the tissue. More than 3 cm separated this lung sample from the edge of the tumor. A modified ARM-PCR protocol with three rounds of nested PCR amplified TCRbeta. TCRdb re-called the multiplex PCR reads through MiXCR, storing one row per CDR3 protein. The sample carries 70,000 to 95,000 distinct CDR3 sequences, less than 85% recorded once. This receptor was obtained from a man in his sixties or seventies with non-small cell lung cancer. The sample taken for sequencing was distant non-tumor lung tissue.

The CDR3 DNA is TGTGTCAGCGGGTACAGGGACCTAGTTCCCGGGGAGCTGTTTTTT. The encoded protein is CVSGYRDLVPGELFF. The gene calls are TRBV11-2 and TRBJ2-2, with D perhaps given as TRBD1 or TRBD2 (6 bases each). Germline lookup yields CDR1 SGHAT and CDR2 FQNNGV. The CDR3 is made up of 15 amino acids.